This TCR beta chain was observed in a study of neurological immune-mediated disorders. Study-wide points: Private repertoires in all groups were suggested by the absence of shared CDR3 amino acid sequences among expanded clones across subjects. The highest TCR clonal expansion occurred in HTLV-1-associated myelopathy; multiple sclerosis fell below healthy controls.

Time point denoted: longitudinal time-point 1 (baseline). Unsorted libraries came from 2 million PBMCs stored at -80 °C. The cDNA was generated by 5'RACE with 10-nucleotide random UMIs. MiXCR, applied by TCRdb to the 5' RACE reads, yields one record per CDR3 protein. Among over 55,000 distinct CDR3 sequences listed, around 10% were seen once. The germline CDR1 and CDR2 sequences are DFQATT and SNEGSKA (reference sequence). V dropped 3 bases and J dropped 3 bases, with 16 bases sitting between them. The CDR3 covers 15 residues. Concerning this clonotype: What it recognizes is unknown.

The clonotype was recovered from a male donor with HTLV-1-associated myelopathy (HAM/TSP). The specimen sequenced was PBMCs. The chain carries TRBV20-1 and TRBJ2-3; possible D gene TRBD2, 6 bases. CDR3 sequence (DNA): TGCAGTGCTAGCCCTACGGGGGACCGTACAGATACGCAGTATTTT. Protein product: CSASPTGDRTDTQYF.